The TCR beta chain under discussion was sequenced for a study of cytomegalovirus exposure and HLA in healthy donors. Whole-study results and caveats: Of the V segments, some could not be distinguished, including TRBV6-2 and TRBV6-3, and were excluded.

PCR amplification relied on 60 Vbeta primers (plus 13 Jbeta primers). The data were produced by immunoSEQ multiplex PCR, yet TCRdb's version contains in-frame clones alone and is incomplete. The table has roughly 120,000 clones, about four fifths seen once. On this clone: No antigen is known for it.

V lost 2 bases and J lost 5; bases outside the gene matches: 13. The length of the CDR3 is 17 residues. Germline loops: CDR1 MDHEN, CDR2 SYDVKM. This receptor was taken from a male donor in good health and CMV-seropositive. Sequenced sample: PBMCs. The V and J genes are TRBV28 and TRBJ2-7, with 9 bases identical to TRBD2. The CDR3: CASSLPPREGLIHEQYF. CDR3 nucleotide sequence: TGTGCCAGCAGTTTACCTCCGCGGGAGGGCCTGATCCACGAGCAGTACTTC.